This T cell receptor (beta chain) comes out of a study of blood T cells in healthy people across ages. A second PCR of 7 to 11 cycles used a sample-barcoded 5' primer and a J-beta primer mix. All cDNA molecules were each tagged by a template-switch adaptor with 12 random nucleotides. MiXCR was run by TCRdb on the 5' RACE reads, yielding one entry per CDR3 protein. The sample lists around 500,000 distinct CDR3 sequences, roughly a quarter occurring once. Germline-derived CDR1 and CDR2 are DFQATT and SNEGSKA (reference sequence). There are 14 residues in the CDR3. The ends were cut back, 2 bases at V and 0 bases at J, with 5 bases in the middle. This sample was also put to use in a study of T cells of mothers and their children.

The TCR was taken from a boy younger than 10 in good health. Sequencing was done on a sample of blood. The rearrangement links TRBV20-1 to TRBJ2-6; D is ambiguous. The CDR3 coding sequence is TGCAGTGCTAGACGGATCTCTGGGGCCAACGTCCTGACTTTC. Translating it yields CSARRISGANVLTF.